Described below is a single T cell receptor (beta chain) sequence and its context. These data come from a study of T cell changes during pregnancy in multiple sclerosis. Clones were read by immunoSEQ multiplex PCR, and TCRdb kept only the in-frame ones, dropping some. Here the sample spans some 87,000 clones, more than 90% being singletons. Trimming took 1 base from V and 1 from J, leaving 2 bases between them. Germline V gene sequence: CDR1 SGDLS, CDR2 YYNGEE. This CDR3 spans 12 amino acids. The chain couples TRBV9 to TRBJ1-1; D uncertain. The sequencing here drew on peripheral blood, taken in the second trimester of pregnancy. The TCR originated in a female donor with multiple sclerosis, enrolled in a pregnancy study. CDR3 DNA sequence: TGTGCCAGCAGCGTACAGAACACTGAAGCTTTCTTT. It specifies CASSVQNTEAFF.